The rows below give T cell receptor beta chains drawn from one sample of a study of regulatory T cells in long-lasting Graves disease. From the multiplex PCR reads, TCRdb called clonotypes with MiXCR, one entry per CDR3 protein. There are roughly 500,000 distinct CDR3 sequences in the sample; approximately 15% occur only once, and more than 8.5% lies in the top ten. A further study also used this sample, focusing on T cells in Graves' hyperthyroidism and ophthalmopathy.

The sample was peripheral blood mononuclear cells (PBMCs), taken at new diagnosis, from a patient treated with antithyroid drugs. The origin of the receptors is a man between 25 and 39 years old with Graves disease. Each CDR3 is given with its conserved first and last residue. Each record gives: clone size, D gene, V gene, J gene, CDR3 protein, CDR3 DNA. The D gene is left open where the match is weak. Part of the rows lack a size; the others show once, few, many or a class for expanded clones.

>-|-|TRBV10-3|TRBJ2-5
CATSRGQETQYF
TGTGCCACCTCTAGAGGCCAAGAGACCCAGTACTTC
>many|-|TRBV30|TRBJ2-7
CAWVYEQYF
TGTGCATGGGTCTACGAGCAGTACTTC
>-|-|TRBV5-6|TRBJ1-5
CASSLAAGTGNQPQHF
TGTGCCAGCAGCTTGGCTGCCGGGACGGGCAATCAGCCCCAGCATTTT
>-|TRBD2|TRBV6-1|TRBJ2-1
CASSQPGGSSGNEQFF
TGTGCCAGCAGTCAGCCGGGAGGCTCCTCGGGCAATGAGCAGTTCTTC
>once|-|TRBV6-2/TRBV6-3|TRBJ2-5
CASRRGNSGETQYF
TGCGCCAGCCGTCGGGGGAACTCCGGAGAGACCCAGTACTTC
>-|TRBD2|TRBV3-1|TRBJ2-3
CASSKTFGGRSTTDTQYF
TGTGCCAGCAGCAAAACGTTCGGCGGGAGGAGTACCACAGATACGCAGTATTTT
>-|-|TRBV30|TRBJ1-6
CAWSWDRDSPLHF
TGTGCCTGGAGTTGGGACCGCGATTCACCCCTCCACTTT
>many|-|TRBV20-1|TRBJ2-1
CSARHRRDEQFF
TGCAGTGCTAGACATAGACGAGATGAGCAGTTCTTC
>many|-|TRBV5-6|TRBJ2-3
CASRPGPGGFRTDTQYF
TGTGCCAGCAGACCAGGGCCTGGGGGTTTTCGCACAGATACGCAGTATTTT
>-|TRBD2|TRBV6-2/TRBV6-3|TRBJ2-1
CASREGTSGDNEQFF
TGTGCCAGCAGAGAAGGAACTAGCGGTGACAATGAGCAGTTCTTC
>many|TRBD1|TRBV9|TRBJ2-7
CASSPTGDASYEQYF
TGTGCCAGCAGCCCGACAGGGGACGCTTCCTACGAGCAGTACTTC
>many|-|TRBV3-1|TRBJ1-1
CASSSQGSEAFF
TGTGCCAGCAGCTCGCAAGGGTCTGAAGCTTTCTTT
>few|-|TRBV4-1|TRBJ2-7
CASSRLPTGETSYEQYF
TGCGCCAGCAGCCGGCTTCCGACAGGAGAGACCTCATACGAGCAGTACTTC
>-|-|TRBV11-3|TRBJ2-6
CASSLDSRRQISGANVLTF
TGTGCCAGCAGCTTAGATTCCAGACGACAGATCTCTGGGGCCAACGTCCTGACTTTC
>many|-|TRBV5-1|TRBJ2-1
CASSLGVGVHEQFF
TGCGCCAGCAGCCTGGGGGTGGGCGTCCATGAGCAGTTCTTC
>many|-|TRBV20-1|TRBJ1-4
CSAPTEGLVEKLFF
TGCAGTGCACCAACCGAGGGACTGGTTGAAAAACTGTTTTTT
>many|TRBD2|TRBV2|TRBJ2-1
CASAGLAGSYNEQFF
TGTGCCAGCGCCGGACTAGCGGGCTCCTACAATGAGCAGTTCTTC
>many|TRBD2|TRBV5-1|TRBJ2-3
CASSGTSGRKTDTQYF
TGCGCCAGCAGCGGAACTAGCGGGAGAAAGACAGATACGCAGTATTTT
>many|-|TRBV24-1|TRBJ2-7
CATSDLLGRQYF
TGTGCCACCAGTGATTTGCTAGGGAGACAGTACTTC
>-|-|TRBV29-1|TRBJ1-1
CSVEDHKGVNTEAFF
TGCAGCGTTGAAGATCATAAGGGAGTGAACACTGAAGCTTTCTTT
>many|-|TRBV29-1|TRBJ2-1
CSVELRITDEQFF
TGCAGCGTTGAACTCAGGATAACGGATGAGCAGTTCTTC
>-|TRBD1|TRBV15|TRBJ2-5
CATSMGQVSETQYF
TGTGCCACCAGCATGGGACAGGTATCAGAGACCCAGTACTTC
>many|-|TRBV20-1|TRBJ2-7
CSARDLASSYEQYF
TGCAGTGCACGGGACTTAGCAAGCTCCTACGAGCAGTACTTC